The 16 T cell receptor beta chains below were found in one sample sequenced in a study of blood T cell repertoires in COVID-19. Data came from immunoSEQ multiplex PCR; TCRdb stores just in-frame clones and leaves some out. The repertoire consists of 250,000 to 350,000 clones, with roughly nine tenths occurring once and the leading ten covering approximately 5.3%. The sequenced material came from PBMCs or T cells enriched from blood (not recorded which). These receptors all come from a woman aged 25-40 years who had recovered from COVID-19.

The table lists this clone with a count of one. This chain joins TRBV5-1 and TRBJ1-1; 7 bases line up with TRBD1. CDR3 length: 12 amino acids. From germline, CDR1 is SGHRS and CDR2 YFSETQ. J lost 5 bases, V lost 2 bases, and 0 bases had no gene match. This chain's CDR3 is CASSLQGTEAFF. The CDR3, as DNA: TGCGCCAGCAGCTTACAGGGGACTGAAGCTTTCTTT.

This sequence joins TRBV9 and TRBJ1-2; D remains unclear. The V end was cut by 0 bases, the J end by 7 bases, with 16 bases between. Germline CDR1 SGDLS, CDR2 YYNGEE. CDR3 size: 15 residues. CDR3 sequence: CASSVVPAPEGGYTF. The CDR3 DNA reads TGTGCCAGCAGCGTAGTTCCAGCCCCGGAGGGTGGCTACACCTTC.

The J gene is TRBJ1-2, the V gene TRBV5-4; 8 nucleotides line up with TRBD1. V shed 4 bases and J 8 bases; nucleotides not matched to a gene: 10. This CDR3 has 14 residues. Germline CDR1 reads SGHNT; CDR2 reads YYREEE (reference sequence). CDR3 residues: CASSIPQGAGGYTF. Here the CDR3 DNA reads TGTGCCAGCAGCATCCCTCAGGGGGCGGGCGGCTACACCTTC.

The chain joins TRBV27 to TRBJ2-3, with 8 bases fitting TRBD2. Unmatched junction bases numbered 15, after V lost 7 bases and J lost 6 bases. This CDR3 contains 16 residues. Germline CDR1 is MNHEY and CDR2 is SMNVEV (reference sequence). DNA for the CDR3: TGTGCCAGCACCGGACCCCGGGGGGGCCCGGGGGATACGCAGTATTTT. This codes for CASTGPRGGPGDTQYF.

CDR3 protein: CASSGVAVYNEQFF. CDR3 nucleotide sequence: TGTGCCAGTAGTGGGGTAGCGGTATACAATGAGCAGTTCTTC. The rearrangement joins TRBV19 to TRBJ2-1; D may be TRBD2 (6 bases). Germline lookup yields CDR1 LNHDA and CDR2 SQIVND (reference sequence). The CDR3 runs 14 residues. V was trimmed by 5 bases and J by 4 bases, leaving 12 bases between them. Combining the CDR3 with reference TRBV19 and TRBJ2-1 gives the whole variable domain DGGITQSPKYLFRKEGQNVTLSCEQNLNHDAMYWYRQDPGQGLRLIYYSQIVNDFQKGDIAEGYSVSREKKESFPLTVTSAQKNPTAFYLCASSGVAVYNEQFFGPGTRLTVL.

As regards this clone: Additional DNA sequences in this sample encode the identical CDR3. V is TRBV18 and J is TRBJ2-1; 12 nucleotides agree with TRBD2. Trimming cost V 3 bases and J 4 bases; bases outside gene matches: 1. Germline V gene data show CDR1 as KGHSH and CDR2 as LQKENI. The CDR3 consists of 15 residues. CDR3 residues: CASSPGLAGYNEQFF. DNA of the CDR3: TGTGCCAGCTCACCGGGACTAGCGGGTTACAATGAGCAGTTCTTC.

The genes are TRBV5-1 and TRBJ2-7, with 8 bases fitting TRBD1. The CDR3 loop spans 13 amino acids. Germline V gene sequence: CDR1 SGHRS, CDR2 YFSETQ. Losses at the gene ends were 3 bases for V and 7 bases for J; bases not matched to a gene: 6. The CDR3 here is CASSSDRAEEQYF. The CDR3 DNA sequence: TGCGCCAGCAGCTCGGACAGGGCCGAGGAGCAGTACTTC.

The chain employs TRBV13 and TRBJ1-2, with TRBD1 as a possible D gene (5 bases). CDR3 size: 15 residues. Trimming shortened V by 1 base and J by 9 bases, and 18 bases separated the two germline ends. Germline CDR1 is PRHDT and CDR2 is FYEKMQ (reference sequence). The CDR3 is CASSLEGASPYSYTF. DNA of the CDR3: TGTGCCAGCAGCTTAGAAGGGGCCTCCCCATATAGCTACACCTTC. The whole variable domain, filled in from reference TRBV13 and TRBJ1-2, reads AAGVIQSPRHLIKEKRETATLKCYPIPRHDTVYWYQQGPGQDPQFLISFYEKMQSDKGSIPDRFSAQQFSDYHSELNMSSLELGDSALYFCASSLEGASPYSYTFGSGTRLTVV.

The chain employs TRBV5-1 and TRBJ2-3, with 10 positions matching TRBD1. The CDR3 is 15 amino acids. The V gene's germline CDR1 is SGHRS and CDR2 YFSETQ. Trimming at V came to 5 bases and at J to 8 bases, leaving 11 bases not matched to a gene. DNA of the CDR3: TGCGCCAGCAGGGAACGGACAGGGGGGGAAGGTACGCAGTATTTT. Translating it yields CASRERTGGEGTQYF.

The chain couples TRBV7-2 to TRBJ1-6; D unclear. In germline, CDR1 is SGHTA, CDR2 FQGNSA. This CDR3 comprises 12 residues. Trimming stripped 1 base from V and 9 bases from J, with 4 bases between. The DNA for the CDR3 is TGTGCCAGCAGCTTAGGAGGTTCACCCCTCCACTTT. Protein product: CASSLGGSPLHF. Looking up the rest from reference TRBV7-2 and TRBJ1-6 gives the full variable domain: GAGVSQSPSNKVTEKGKDVELRCDPISGHTALYWYRQSLGQGLEFLIYFQGNSAPDKSGLPSDRFSAERTGGSVSTLTIQRTQQEDSAVYLCASSLGGSPLHFGNGTRLTVT.

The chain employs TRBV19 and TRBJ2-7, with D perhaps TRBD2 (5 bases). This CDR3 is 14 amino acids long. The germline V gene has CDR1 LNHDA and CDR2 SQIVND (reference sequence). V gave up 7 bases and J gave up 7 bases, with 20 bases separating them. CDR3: CASTTGRGLGEQYF. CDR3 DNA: TGTGCCAGTACCACGGGTCGGGGTTTGGGTGAGCAGTACTTC.

The chain's CDR3 is CASSPRTGGPEAFF. CDR3 sequence (DNA): TGTGCCAGTAGTCCCCGGACAGGGGGCCCTGAAGCTTTCTTT. This sequence joins TRBV19 and TRBJ1-1; 11 bases are a match to TRBD1. Trimming removed 5 bases from V and 6 bases from J; junction bases left unmatched: 5. This CDR3 has 14 residues. Looked up from germline, CDR1 is LNHDA and CDR2 is SQIVND (reference sequence).

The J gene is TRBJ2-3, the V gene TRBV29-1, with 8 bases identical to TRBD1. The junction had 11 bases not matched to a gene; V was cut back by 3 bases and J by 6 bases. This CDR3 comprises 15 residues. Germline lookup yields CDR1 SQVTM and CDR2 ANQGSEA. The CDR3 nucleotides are TGCAGCGTTGATATCCGGCAGGGGGCTGCCGATACGCAGTATTTT. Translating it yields CSVDIRQGAADTQYF.

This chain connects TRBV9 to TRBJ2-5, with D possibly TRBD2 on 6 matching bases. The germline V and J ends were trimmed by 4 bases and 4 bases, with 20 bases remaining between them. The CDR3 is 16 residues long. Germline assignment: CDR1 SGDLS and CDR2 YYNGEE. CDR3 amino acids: CASSRWVGTGGETQYF. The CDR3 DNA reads TGTGCCAGCAGCCGTTGGGTGGGCACCGGGGGAGAGACCCAGTACTTC.

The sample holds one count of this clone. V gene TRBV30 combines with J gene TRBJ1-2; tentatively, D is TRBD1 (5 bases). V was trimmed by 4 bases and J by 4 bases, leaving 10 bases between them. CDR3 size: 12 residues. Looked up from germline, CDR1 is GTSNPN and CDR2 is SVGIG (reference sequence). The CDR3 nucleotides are TGTGCCTGGACAGGGAGGGGCTATGGCTACACCTTC. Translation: CAWTGRGYGYTF.

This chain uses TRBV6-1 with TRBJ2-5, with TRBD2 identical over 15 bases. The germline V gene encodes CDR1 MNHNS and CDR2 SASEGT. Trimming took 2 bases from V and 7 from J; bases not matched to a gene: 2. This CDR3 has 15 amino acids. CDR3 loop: CASSEWTSGGGTQYF. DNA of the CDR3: TGTGCCAGCAGTGAATGGACTAGCGGGGGGGGGACCCAGTACTTC.